The clone carrying this T cell receptor (beta chain) was seen repeatedly, ten times or more. Its antigen is currently unknown. Each donor (without exception) was a healthy Caucasian. V lost 8 bases to trimming and J lost 3 bases; unmatched junction nucleotides: 4. The germline V gene has CDR1 MNHNS and CDR2 SASEGT. The CDR3 is 14 residues long. TCRdb recomputed calls from the 5' RACE reads with MiXCR, one row per CDR3 protein. The profile shows around 290,000 distinct CDR3 sequences, less than 9.5% of them singletons. This sample was taken from a study of identical twins. Study-wide results and caveats: Beta clonotypes that were abundant in cord blood contained fewer insertions, a pattern absent from memory repertoires. Interpretation of the results relied on cross-sectional statistical analysis and not on following the same donors. Models underpredicted monozygotic twin sharing of out-of-frame TCR alpha.

This same sample was also taken into another study, of yellow fever vaccine responses in identical twins.

The V call is TRBV6-1, the J call TRBJ2-2; 9 nucleotides line up with TRBD1. The receptor was isolated from a woman aged 18-35 years in good health. Specimen: CD8+ T cells sorted from blood. This CDR3 reads CASGGQGDTGELFF. The CDR3 DNA reads TGTGCCAGCGGGGGACAGGGAGACACCGGGGAGCTGTTTTTT.